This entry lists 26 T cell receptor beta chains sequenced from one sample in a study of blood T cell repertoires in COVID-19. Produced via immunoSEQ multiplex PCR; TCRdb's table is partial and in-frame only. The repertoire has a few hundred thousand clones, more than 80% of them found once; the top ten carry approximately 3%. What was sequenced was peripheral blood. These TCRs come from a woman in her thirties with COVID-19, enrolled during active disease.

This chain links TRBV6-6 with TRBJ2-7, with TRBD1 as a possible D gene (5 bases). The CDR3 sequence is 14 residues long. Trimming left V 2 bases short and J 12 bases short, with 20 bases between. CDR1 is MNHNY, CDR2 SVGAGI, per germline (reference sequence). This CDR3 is CASSYDSKGHGRYF. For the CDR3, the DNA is TGTGCCAGCAGTTACGACAGTAAGGGGCACGGGCGGTACTTC.

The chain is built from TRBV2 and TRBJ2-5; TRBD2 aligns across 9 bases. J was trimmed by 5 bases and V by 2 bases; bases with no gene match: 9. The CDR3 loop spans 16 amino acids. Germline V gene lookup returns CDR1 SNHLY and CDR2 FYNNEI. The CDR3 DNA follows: TGTGCCAGCAGTGAATGGCGGGGGGGCCGAGTGGAGACCCAGTACTTC. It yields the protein CASSEWRGGRVETQYF. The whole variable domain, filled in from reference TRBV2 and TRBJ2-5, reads EPEVTQTPSHQVTQMGQEVILRCVPISNHLYFYWYRQILGQKVEFLVSFYNNEISEKSEIFDDQFSVERPDGSNFTLKIRSTKLEDSAMYFCASSEWRGGRVETQYFGPGTRLLVL.

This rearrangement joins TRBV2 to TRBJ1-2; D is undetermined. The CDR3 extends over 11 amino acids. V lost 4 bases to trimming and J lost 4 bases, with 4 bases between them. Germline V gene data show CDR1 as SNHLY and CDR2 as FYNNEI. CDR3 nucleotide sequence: TGTGCCAGCAGTGTCATCTATGGCTACACCTTC. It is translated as CASSVIYGYTF.

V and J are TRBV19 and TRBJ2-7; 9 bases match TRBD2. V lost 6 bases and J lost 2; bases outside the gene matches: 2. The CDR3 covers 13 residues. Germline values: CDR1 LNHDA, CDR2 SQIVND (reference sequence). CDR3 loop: CASRSSGTYEQYV. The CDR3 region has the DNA TGTGCCAGTAGATCTAGCGGGACCTACGAGCAGTACGTC.

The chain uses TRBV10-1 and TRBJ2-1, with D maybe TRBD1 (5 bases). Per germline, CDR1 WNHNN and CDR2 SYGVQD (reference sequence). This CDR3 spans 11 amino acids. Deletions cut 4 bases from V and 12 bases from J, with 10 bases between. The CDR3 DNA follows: TGCGCCAGCAGTGGGGGCGAAGGGCAGTTCTTC. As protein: CASSGGEGQFF.

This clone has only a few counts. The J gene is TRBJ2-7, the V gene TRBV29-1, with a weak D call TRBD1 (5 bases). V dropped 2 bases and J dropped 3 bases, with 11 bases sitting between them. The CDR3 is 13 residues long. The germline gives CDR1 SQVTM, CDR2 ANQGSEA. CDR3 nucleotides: TGCAGCGTTGAAACCAGGGCCAGCTACGAGCAGTACTTC. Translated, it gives CSVETRASYEQYF.

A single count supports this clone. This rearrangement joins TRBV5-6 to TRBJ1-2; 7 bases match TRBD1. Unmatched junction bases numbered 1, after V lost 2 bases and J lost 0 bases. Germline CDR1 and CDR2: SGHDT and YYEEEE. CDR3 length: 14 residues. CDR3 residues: CASSFGTANYGYTF. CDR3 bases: TGTGCCAGCAGCTTTGGGACAGCTAACTATGGCTACACCTTC.

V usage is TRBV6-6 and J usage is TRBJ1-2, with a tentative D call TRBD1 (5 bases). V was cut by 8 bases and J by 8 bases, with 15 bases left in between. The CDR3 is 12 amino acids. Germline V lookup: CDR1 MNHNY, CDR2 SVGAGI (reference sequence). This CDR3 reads CASVGGGVGYTF. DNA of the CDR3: TGTGCCAGCGTCGGTGGGGGGGTCGGCTACACCTTC.

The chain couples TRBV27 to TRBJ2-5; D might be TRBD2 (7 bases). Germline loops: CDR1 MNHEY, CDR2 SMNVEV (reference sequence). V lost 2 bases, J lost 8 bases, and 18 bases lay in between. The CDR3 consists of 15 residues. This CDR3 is CASSLRGGVFFTQYF. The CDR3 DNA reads TGTGCCAGCAGTTTAAGGGGGGGGGTGTTTTTTACCCAGTACTTC.

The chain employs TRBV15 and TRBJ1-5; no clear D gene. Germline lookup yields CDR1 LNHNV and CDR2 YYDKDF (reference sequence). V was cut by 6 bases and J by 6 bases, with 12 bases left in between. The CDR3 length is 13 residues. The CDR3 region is CATSPSTGQPQHF. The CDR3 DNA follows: TGTGCCACCAGTCCCTCCACTGGTCAGCCCCAGCATTTT.

The DNA for the CDR3 is TGTGCCAGCAGCCAGACTTTCGGGACAGGGGATGTGTGTACTAATGAAAAACTGTTTTTT. Its protein is CASSQTFGTGDVCTNEKLFF. The chain joins TRBV3-1 (or the pseudogene TRBV3-2) to TRBJ1-4; the match to TRBD1 covers 10 bases. Germline CDR1 is LGHDT and CDR2 is YNNKEL (reference sequence). J lost 2 bases, V lost 3 bases, and 15 bases had no gene match. The CDR3 loop spans 20 amino acids.

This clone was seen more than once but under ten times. The CDR3 sequence is CASSLGTGAEQYV. The CDR3 DNA reads TGTGCCAGCAGCTTGGGGACAGGGGCCGAGCAGTACGTC. The J gene is TRBJ2-7, the V gene TRBV5-6; TRBD1 matches 9 bases. Germline V gene sequence: CDR1 SGHDT, CDR2 YYEEEE. The CDR3 consists of 13 residues. V gave up 0 bases and J gave up 6 bases; unmatched junction bases: 1.

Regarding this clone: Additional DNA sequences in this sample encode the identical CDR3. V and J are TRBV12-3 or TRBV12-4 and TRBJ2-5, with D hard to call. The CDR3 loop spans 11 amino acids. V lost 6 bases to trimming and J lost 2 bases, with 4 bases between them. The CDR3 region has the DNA TGTGCCAGCAGCTCGCAAGAGACCCAGTACTTC. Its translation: CASSSQETQYF.

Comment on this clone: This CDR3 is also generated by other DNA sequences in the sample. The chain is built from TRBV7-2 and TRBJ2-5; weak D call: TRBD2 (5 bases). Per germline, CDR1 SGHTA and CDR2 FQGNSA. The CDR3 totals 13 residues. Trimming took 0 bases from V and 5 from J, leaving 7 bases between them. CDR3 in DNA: TGTGCCAGCAGCTTAGCGGGCGGGGAGACCCAGTACTTC. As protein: CASSLAGGETQYF.

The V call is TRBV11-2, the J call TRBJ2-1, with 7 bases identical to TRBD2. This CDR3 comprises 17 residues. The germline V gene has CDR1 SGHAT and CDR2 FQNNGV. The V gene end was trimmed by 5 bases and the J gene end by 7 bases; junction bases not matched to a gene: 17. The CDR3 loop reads CASSAPPGGRAVNEQFF. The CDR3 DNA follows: TGTGCCAGCAGCGCGCCTCCGGGTGGGAGGGCCGTTAATGAGCAGTTCTTC.

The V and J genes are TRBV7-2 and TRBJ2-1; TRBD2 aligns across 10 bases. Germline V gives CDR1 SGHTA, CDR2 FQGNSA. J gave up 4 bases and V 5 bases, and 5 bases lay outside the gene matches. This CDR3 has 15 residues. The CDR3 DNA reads TGTGCCAGCAGCCCTCTAGCGGGGGAGTACAATGAGCAGTTCTTC. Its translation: CASSPLAGEYNEQFF.

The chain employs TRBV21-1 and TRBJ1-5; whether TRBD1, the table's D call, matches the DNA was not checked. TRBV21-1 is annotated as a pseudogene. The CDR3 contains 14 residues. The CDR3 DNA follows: TGTGCCAGCAGCAAGGGCCCCTCGGATCAGCCCCAGCATTTT. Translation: CASSKGPSDQPQHF.

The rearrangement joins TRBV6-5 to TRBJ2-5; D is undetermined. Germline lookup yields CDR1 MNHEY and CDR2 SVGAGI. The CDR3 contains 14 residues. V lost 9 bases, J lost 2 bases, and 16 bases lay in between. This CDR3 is CASRGTHLQETQYF. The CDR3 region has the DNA TGTGCCAGTAGAGGTACTCACCTACAAGAGACCCAGTACTTC.

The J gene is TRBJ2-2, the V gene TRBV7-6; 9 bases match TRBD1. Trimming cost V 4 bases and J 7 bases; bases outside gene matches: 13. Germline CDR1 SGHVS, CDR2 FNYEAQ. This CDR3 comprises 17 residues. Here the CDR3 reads CASSWNRGRGSNGELFF. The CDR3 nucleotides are TGTGCCAGCAGCTGGAACAGGGGGCGCGGTTCTAACGGGGAGCTGTTTTTT.

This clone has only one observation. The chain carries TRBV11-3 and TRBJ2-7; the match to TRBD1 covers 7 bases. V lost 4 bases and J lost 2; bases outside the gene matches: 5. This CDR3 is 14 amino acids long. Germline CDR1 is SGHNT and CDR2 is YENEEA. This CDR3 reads CASSYRDRPYEQYV. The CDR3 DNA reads TGTGCCAGCAGCTACAGGGACAGACCCTACGAGCAGTACGTC.

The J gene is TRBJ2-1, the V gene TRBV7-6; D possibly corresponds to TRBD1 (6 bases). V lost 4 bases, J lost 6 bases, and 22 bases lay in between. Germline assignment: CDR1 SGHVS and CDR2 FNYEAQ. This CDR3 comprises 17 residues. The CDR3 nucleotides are TGTGCCAGCAGCTCCCCGACAGGTGGGTTGGAAGGCAATGAGCAGTTCTTC. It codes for CASSSPTGGLEGNEQFF. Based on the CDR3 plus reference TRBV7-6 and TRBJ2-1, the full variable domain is GAGVSQSPRYKVTKRGQDVALRCDPISGHVSLYWYRQALGQGPEFLTYFNYEAQQDKSGLPNDRFSAERPEGSISTLTIQRTEQRDSAMYRCASSSPTGGLEGNEQFFGPGTRLTVL.

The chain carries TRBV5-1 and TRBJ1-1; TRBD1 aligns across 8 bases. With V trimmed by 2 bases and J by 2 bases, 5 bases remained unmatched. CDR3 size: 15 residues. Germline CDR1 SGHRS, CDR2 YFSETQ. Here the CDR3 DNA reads TGCGCCAGCAGCTTTGCAGGACAGGGTAACACTGAAGCTTTCTTT. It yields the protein CASSFAGQGNTEAFF.

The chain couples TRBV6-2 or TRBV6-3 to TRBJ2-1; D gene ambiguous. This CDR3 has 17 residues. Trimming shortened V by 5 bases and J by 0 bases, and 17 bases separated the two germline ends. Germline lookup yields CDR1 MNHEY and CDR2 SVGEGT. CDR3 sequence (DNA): TGTGCCAGCAGTCCGGCCGAGCGCCCGAGCTCCTACAATGAGCAGTTCTTC. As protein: CASSPAERPSSYNEQFF.

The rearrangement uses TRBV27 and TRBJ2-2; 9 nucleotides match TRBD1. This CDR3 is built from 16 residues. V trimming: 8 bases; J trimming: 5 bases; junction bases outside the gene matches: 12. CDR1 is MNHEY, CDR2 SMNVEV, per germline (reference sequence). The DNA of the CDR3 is TGTGCCAGCCGCGTTCCCGGGACAGGGAAAACCGGGGAGCTGTTTTTT. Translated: CASRVPGTGKTGELFF.

The CDR3 DNA follows: TGCGCCAGCAGCCAAGTTTACAGGGAAAACGAGCAGTACGTC. Amino acid sequence: CASSQVYRENEQYV. This chain joins TRBV4-3 and TRBJ2-7; weak D call: TRBD1 (6 bases). Germline CDR1 is LGHNA and CDR2 is YSLEER. This CDR3 comprises 14 residues. V lost 1 base, J lost 5 bases, and 12 bases lay in between.

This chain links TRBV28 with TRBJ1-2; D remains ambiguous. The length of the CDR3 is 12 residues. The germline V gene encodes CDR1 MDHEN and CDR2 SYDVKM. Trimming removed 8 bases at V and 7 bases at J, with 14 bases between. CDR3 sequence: CASESGRSGYTF. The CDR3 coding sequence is TGTGCCAGCGAATCGGGTCGGAGTGGCTACACCTTC.